This is a list of T cell receptor beta chains from one sample in a study of blood T cell repertoires in COVID-19. Data came from immunoSEQ multiplex PCR; TCRdb stores just in-frame clones and leaves some out. The data contain about 220,000 clones, 75% to 90% of them singletons. Sequences were obtained from PBMCs or T cells enriched from blood (not recorded which). These receptors were taken from a woman aged 18-30 years in a cohort exposed to, infected with or recovered from COVID-19 (not recorded which). CDR3s include the opening cysteine and the closing phenylalanine or tryptophan. A D gene is named only where the DNA matches it firmly. Rows may omit the clone size; those that give it use once, few, many or a size class.

abundance	d_gene	v_gene	j_gene	CDR3nt	CDR3aa
.	.	TRBV24-1	TRBJ1-1	TGTGCCACCAGTGACCCTACAGGGTCCACTGAAGCTTTCTTT	CATSDPTGSTEAFF
.	TRBD2	TRBV5-1	TRBJ2-1	TGCGCCAGCAGCTTGGGCGGGGGGCACAGTGAGCAGTTCTTC	CASSLGGGHSEQFF
.	.	TRBV5-1	TRBJ1-1	TGCGCCAGCAGCTCGAGGGAGAACACTGAAGCTTTCTTT	CASSSRENTEAFF
few	.	TRBV5-1	TRBJ2-5	TGCGCCAGCAGCTCCTCCCCTCAAGAGACCCAGTACTTC	CASSSSPQETQYF
.	.	TRBV2	TRBJ2-2	TGTGCCAGCACTAAAACGGTGAACACCGGGGAGCTGTTTTTT	CASTKTVNTGELFF
.	.	TRBV7-6	TRBJ1-5	TGTGCCAGCAGCTTAACAGGGAGGGGGAATCAGCCCCAGCATTTT	CASSLTGRGNQPQHF
few	.	TRBV5-6	TRBJ1-3	TGTGCCAGCAGCTTTTTGGGGGCTTCTGGAAACACCATATATTTT	CASSFLGASGNTIYF
few	.	TRBV11-2	TRBJ2-7	TGTGCCAGCAGCTACTACGGCAGTAGGTACGAGCAGTACTTC	CASSYYGSRYEQYF
once	TRBD2	TRBV7-9	TRBJ2-2	TGTGCCAGCAGCTCACTAGCGGGTCAAAACACCGGGGAGCTGTTTTTT	CASSSLAGQNTGELFF
.	.	TRBV19	TRBJ2-7	TGTGCCAGTAGTATCTATTGGGGAGGCTCCTACGAGCAGTACTTC	CASSIYWGGSYEQYF
.	.	TRBV5-5	TRBJ2-1	TGTGCCAGCCAGACTGCCCCACGGAATGAGCAGTTCTTC	CASQTAPRNEQFF
once	TRBD1	TRBV10-3	TRBJ2-7	TGTGCCATCAGTGAGGGGACAGGGGCCCCTGGGGACGAGCAGTACTTC	CAISEGTGAPGDEQYF
.	TRBD2	TRBV27	TRBJ2-3	TGTGCCAGCCGCCGGGGAGTGGGCGGGGGGATTAGCACAGATACGCAGTATTTT	CASRRGVGGGISTDTQYF
.	.	TRBV2	TRBJ1-1	TGTGCCAGCAAAGGGACTCTCAGTTTAGCTTTCTTT	CASKGTLSLAFF
.	TRBD1	TRBV13	TRBJ1-2	TGTGCCAGCAGCTCGGGACAGGGGACCTATAACTATGGCTACACCTTC	CASSSGQGTYNYGYTF
.	TRBD1	TRBV4-1	TRBJ1-6	TGCGCCAGCAGCCAAGGGGAGGACAGGGGTGATTCACCCCTCCACTTT	CASSQGEDRGDSPLHF
.	TRBD1	TRBV3-1/TRBV3-2	TRBJ1-1	TGTGCCAGCAGCCTGCGAGGCAGGGGGCGCGGAGACACTGAAGCTTTCTTT	CASSLRGRGRGDTEAFF
.	TRBD1	TRBV6-5	TRBJ1-2	TGTGCCAGCAGAGTCGAACAGGGGGCGGACTATGGCTACACCTTC	CASRVEQGADYGYTF
once	.	TRBV4-1	TRBJ1-1	TGCGCCAGCAGCCGTCAAGCTGGGGGACAAGATGAAGCTTTCTTT	CASSRQAGGQDEAFF
.	.	TRBV21-1	TRBJ2-2	TGTGCCAGCAGCAAAGGGCTAGCGGGAGGGAGTACCGGGGAGCTGTTTTTT	CASSKGLAGGSTGELFF
.	TRBD1	TRBV19	TRBJ1-2	TGTGCCAGTAGTATTACAGGGGACTATGGCTACACCTTC	CASSITGDYGYTF
.	TRBD1	TRBV28	TRBJ1-5	TGTGCCAGCAGTGGCCCCGGGACAGGGGGCGGCGGTCAGCCCCAGCATTTT	CASSGPGTGGGGQPQHF
.	TRBD1	TRBV28	TRBJ1-1	TGTGCCAGCAGTTCCTCAGGGACAGGGACAATTGAAGCTTTCTTT	CASSSSGTGTIEAFF
.	.	TRBV28	TRBJ1-1	TGTGCCAGCAGTCCTCGAGGGTCTGAAGCTTTCTTT	CASSPRGSEAFF
.	.	TRBV5-1	TRBJ2-7	TGCGCCAGCAGCTTGGAGGGGAACGAGCAGTACTTC	CASSLEGNEQYF
.	.	TRBV15	TRBJ1-6	TGTGCCACCAGCAGAGATACGGGGGTATCTTCACCCCTCCACTTT	CATSRDTGVSSPLHF
.	TRBD1	TRBV28	TRBJ1-2	TGTGCCACCTATTATCCCCGGGACAGACGTTATGGCTACACCTTC	CATYYPRDRRYGYTF
once	TRBD1	TRBV19	TRBJ1-5	TGTGCCAGTAGTATAGGAGGGACAGGGAGAGGAGCCCAGCATTTT	CASSIGGTGRGAQHF